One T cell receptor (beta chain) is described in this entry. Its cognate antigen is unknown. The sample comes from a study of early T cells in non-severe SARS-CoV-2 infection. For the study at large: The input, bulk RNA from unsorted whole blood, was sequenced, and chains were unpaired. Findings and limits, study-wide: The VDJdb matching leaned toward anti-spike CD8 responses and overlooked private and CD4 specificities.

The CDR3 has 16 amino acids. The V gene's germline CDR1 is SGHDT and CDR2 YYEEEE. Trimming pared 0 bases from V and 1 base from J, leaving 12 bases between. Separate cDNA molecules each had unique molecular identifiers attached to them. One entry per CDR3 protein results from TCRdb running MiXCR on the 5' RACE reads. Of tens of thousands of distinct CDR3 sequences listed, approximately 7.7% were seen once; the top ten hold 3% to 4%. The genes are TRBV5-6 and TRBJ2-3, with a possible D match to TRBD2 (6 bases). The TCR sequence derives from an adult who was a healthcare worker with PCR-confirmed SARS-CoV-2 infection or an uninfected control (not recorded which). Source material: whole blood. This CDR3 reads CASSLGKLAGTDTQYF. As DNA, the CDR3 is TGTGCCAGCAGCTTGGGGAAGTTAGCGGGCACAGATACGCAGTATTTT.